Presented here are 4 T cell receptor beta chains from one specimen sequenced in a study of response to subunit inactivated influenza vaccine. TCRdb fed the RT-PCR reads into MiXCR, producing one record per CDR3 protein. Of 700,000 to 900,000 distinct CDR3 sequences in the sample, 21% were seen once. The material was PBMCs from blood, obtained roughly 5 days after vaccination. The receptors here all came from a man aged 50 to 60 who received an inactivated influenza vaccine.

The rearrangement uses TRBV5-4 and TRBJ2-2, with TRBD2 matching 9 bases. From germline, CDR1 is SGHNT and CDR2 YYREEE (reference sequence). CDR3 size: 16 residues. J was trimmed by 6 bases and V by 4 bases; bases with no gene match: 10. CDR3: CASSRGWTSEPGELFF. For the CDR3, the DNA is TGTGCCAGCAGCAGGGGCTGGACTAGCGAGCCCGGGGAGCTGTTTTTT.

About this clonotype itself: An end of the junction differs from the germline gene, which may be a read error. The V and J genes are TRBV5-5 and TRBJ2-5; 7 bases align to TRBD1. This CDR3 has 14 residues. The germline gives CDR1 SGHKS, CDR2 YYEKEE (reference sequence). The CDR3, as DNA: TGTGCCAGCAGCCCACAGGGGAACCACGAGACCCAGTACTTC. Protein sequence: CASSPQGNHETQYF.

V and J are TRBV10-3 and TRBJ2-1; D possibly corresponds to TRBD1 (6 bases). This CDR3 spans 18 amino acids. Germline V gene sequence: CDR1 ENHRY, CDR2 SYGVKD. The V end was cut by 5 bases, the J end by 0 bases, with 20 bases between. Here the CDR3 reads CAISPGTTGTSSYNEQFF. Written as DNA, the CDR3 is TGTGCCATCAGTCCCGGGACAACTGGAACTAGCTCCTACAATGAGCAGTTCTTC.

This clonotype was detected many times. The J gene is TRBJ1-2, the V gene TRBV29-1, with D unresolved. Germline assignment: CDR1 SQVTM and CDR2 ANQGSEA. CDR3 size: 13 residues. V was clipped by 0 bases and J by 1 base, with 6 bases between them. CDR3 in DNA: TGCAGCGTTGAAGATGGGGATAACTATGGCTACACCTTC. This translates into CSVEDGDNYGYTF. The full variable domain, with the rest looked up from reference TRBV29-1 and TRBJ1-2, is SAVISQKPSRDICQRGTSLTIQCQVDSQVTMMFWYRQQPGQSLTLIATANQGSEATYESGFVIDKFPISRPNLTFSTLTVSNMSPEDSSIYLCSVEDGDNYGYTFGSGTRLTVV.